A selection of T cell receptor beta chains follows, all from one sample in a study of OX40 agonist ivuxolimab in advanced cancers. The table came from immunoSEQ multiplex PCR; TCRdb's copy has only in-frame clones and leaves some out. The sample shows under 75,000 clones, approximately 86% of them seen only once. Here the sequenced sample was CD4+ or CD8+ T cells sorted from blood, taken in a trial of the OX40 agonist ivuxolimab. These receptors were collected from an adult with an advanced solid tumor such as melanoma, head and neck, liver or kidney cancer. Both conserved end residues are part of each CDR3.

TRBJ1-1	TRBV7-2	CASSSYATEAFF
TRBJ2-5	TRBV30	CAWSGGETQYF
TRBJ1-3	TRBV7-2	CASSQPPGLGNTIYF
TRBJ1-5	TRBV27	CASKTGLEPQHF
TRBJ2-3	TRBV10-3	CAISDPQQGRTDTQYF
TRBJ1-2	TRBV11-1	CASSFFRGPSYGYTF
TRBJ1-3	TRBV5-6	CASRGSGSPLSGNTIYF
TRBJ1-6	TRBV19	CASSSGRENSPLHF
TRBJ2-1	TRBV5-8	CASSLGGSSYNEQFF
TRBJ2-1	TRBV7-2	CASSLGGREWSNEQFF
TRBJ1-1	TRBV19	CASSRARGRGLNTEAFF
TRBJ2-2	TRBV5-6	CASSFEQNTGELFF
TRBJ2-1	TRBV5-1	CASSLGGHEVNEQFF
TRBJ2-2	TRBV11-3	CASSFYSGGLAGELFF
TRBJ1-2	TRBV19	CASTGGGETRGYTF
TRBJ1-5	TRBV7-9	CASSLDPGDQPQHF
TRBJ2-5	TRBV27	CASRLNQETQYF
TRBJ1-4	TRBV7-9	CASRKLGGNEKLFF
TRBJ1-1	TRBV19	CASNTRGHTEAFF
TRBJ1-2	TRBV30	CAWSKEGAGWYGYTF
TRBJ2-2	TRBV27	CASSPSGTGRIGELFF
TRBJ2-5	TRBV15	CATSRGLDRGRGETQYF
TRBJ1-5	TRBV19	CASSIPTVKQPQHF
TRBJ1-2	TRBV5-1	CASSLGRSPNYGYTF
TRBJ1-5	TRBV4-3	CASSRTGESNQPQHF
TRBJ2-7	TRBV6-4	CASGYRDRGTYEQYF
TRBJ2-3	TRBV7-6	CASSLAGTLGTDTQYF
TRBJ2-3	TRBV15	CATSRSTILGTDTQYF
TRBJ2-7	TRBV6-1	CASSDPRAGTGSYEQYF
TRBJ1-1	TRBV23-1	CASRMAADSEAFF
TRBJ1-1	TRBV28	CASSLRAGTEAFF
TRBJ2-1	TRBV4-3	CASSQDAAKGGGPYNEQFF
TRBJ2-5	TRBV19	CASSPDRGKETQYF
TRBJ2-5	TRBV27	CASSLGGGGETQYF
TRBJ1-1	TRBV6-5	CASSYSTGNTEAFF
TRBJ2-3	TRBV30	CAWSKTSGLKDTQYF
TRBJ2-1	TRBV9	CASDQAGGQKEQFF